A single sample gave rise to the 7 T cell receptor beta chains below, sequenced in a study of cytomegalovirus exposure and HLA in healthy donors. PCR employed 60 Vbeta and 13 Jbeta primers. Some clones are missing from TCRdb's copy, which holds only in-frame ones; the method was immunoSEQ multiplex PCR. Among 80,000 to 100,000 clones listed, around 70% were seen once. The sequenced sample consisted of PBMCs. The receptor source for this set is a man in his thirties or forties in good health and CMV-seropositive.

The rearrangement uses TRBV7-3 and TRBJ2-7; D is possibly TRBD2 (6 bases). Trimming stripped 2 bases from V and 7 bases from J, with 12 bases between. The length of the CDR3 is 13 residues. Germline CDR1 and CDR2: SGHTA and FQGTGA. CDR3: CASSLSAGREQYF. The CDR3 nucleotides read TGTGCCAGCAGCTTATCGGCGGGGCGGGAGCAGTACTTC. The entire variable domain, with the rest obtained from reference TRBV7-3 and TRBJ2-7, is as follows: GAGVSQTPSNKVTEKGKYVELRCDPISGHTALYWYRQSLGQGPEFLIYFQGTGAADDSGLPNDRFFAVRPEGSVSTLKIQRTERGDSAVYLCASSLSAGREQYFGPGTRLTVT.

This chain connects TRBV9 to TRBJ2-1; weak D call: TRBD1 (6 bases). CDR1 is SGDLS and CDR2 is YYNGEE in the germline V gene. Trimming removed 3 bases from V and 1 base from J, with 11 bases in between. This CDR3 comprises 15 residues. CDR3 amino acids: CASSGQASSYNEQFF. CDR3 coding DNA: TGTGCCAGCAGCGGACAGGCCTCTTCCTACAATGAGCAGTTCTTC.

This sequence joins TRBV29-1 and TRBJ2-5; 7 bases map to TRBD1. The J call may not be correct, given that the DNA end is closer to TRBJ2-7. The CDR3 is 13 amino acids. Germline CDR1 and CDR2: SQVTM and ANQGSEA. CDR3 coding DNA: TGCAGCGTACGACAGGGAGTAACCTACGAGCAGTACTTC. This gives the protein CSVRQGVTYEQYF.

The chain combines TRBV11-2 with TRBJ1-1; D not resolved. CDR3 size: 14 residues. Germline assignment: CDR1 SGHAT and CDR2 FQNNGV. V lost 1 base and J lost 3, with 9 bases in between. The CDR3, as DNA: TGTGCCAGCAGCTTAGGGTACGGGGACACTGAAGCTTTCTTT. It specifies CASSLGYGDTEAFF.

The chain joins TRBV19 to TRBJ2-3, with 10 bases identical to TRBD1. Germline CDR1 LNHDA, CDR2 SQIVND (reference sequence). The CDR3 is 14 amino acids. With 4 bases clipped from V and 5 bases from J, the junction kept 3 bases outside the gene matches. The CDR3, as DNA: TGTGCCAGTAGTACTGGGACAGGGGAAGATACGCAGTATTTT. Protein: CASSTGTGEDTQYF.

The rearrangement links TRBV11-2 to TRBJ1-1, with D hard to call. The germline V and J ends were trimmed by 2 bases and 5 bases, with 6 bases remaining between them. Per germline, CDR1 SGHAT and CDR2 FQNNGV. This CDR3 comprises 12 residues. Here the CDR3 DNA reads TGTGCCAGCAGCTTAATCAGGACTGAAGCTTTCTTT. It specifies CASSLIRTEAFF. Full variable domain (missing parts from reference TRBV11-2 and TRBJ1-1): EAGVAQSPRYKIIEKRQSVAFWCNPISGHATLYWYQQILGQGPKLLIQFQNNGVVDDSQLPKDRFSAERLKGVDSTLKIQPAKLEDSAVYLCASSLIRTEAFFGQGTRLTVV.

The V call is TRBV4-3, the J call TRBJ1-2; D gene ambiguous. The CDR3 consists of 15 residues. CDR1 and CDR2 from the germline V gene are LGHNA and YSLEER. The V gene lost 1 base and the J gene lost 8 bases, with 17 bases spanning the gap. The CDR3 nucleotides are TGCGCCAGCAGCCAAGGAGACGGACGTCGAGGGGGCTACACCTTC. It is translated as CASSQGDGRRGGYTF.